These 32 T cell receptor beta chains originate from one sample sequenced in a study of PD-1 blockade in classical Hodgkin lymphoma. Clones were sequenced by immunoSEQ multiplex PCR, and TCRdb holds only the in-frame ones, with some missing. Here the sample spans fewer than 45,000 clones, roughly nine tenths being singletons. Brentuximab vedotin exposure varied, and every patient relapsed after autologous stem cell transplantation. The source material was peripheral blood mononuclear cells (PBMCs), sampled before the second cycle of nivolumab. The receptors shown here come from a human donor with classical Hodgkin lymphoma.

This rearrangement joins TRBV19 to TRBJ2-1; D is uncertain. CDR1 and CDR2 from the germline V gene are LNHDA and SQIVND (reference sequence). Between the trimmed V and J ends, which lost 3 bases and 0 bases, there was a span of 12 bases. The CDR3 is 16 residues long. CDR3 coding DNA: TGTGCCAGTAGTATTTATAGCATAAGCTCCTACAATGAGCAGTTCTTC. Protein sequence: CASSIYSISSYNEQFF.

The V gene is TRBV5-1, the J gene TRBJ1-2, with D possibly being TRBD1 (5 bases). Trimming cost V 1 base and J 2 bases, with 21 bases left between them. The CDR3 runs 18 residues. CDR1 is SGHRS, CDR2 YFSETQ, per germline. CDR3 DNA: TGCGCCAGCAGCTTGTCGGGGGGATCGGGCAGAAACAACTATGGCTACACCTTC. It is translated as CASSLSGGSGRNNYGYTF.

This clone appeared once. The rearrangement links TRBV6-5 to TRBJ2-7; TRBD2 aligns across 13 bases. Germline CDR1 and CDR2: MNHEY and SVGAGI. V trimming: 6 bases; J trimming: 3 bases; junction bases outside the gene matches: 2. The CDR3 sequence is 14 residues long. CDR3 sequence reads: CASRRTSGSYEQYF. The CDR3 DNA reads as TGTGCCAGCAGACGGACTAGCGGGAGCTACGAGCAGTACTTC.

As DNA, the CDR3 is TGTGCCAGCAGCTTACGGGAGACCTACGAGCAGTACTTC. Protein: CASSLRETYEQYF. The chain employs TRBV7-6 and TRBJ2-5; D may be TRBD2 (6 bases). The DNA end favors TRBJ2-7, so the J call may be wrong. The CDR3 extends over 13 amino acids. Germline loops: CDR1 SGHVS, CDR2 FNYEAQ.

V gene TRBV28 combines with J gene TRBJ1-5; D not certain. V lost 1 base and J 2 bases, leaving 3 bases between the germline ends. Per germline, CDR1 MDHEN and CDR2 SYDVKM. The CDR3 consists of 13 residues. CDR3 residues: CASSLLGNQPQHF. CDR3 in DNA: TGTGCCAGCAGTTTATTGGGCAATCAGCCCCAGCATTTT. Together with reference TRBV28 and TRBJ1-5, the CDR3 gives the full variable domain: DVKVTQSSRYLVKRTGEKVFLECVQDMDHENMFWYRQDPGLGLRLIYFSYDVKMKEKGDIPEGYSVSREKKERFSLILESASTNQTSMYLCASSLLGNQPQHFGDGTRLSIL.

The sample holds one count of this clone. V and J are TRBV5-1 and TRBJ1-1; D possibly corresponds to TRBD1 (5 bases). Germline V gene lookup returns CDR1 SGHRS and CDR2 YFSETQ. CDR3 length equals 15 residues. Trimming stripped 2 bases from V and 5 bases from J, with 16 bases between. The CDR3 DNA reads as TGCGCCAGCAGCTTACCCGGGACGGCTTGGACTGAAGCTTTCTTT. Residues: CASSLPGTAWTEAFF.

This chain uses TRBV28 with TRBJ1-1; D unclear. The CDR3 has 15 amino acids. The germline gives CDR1 MDHEN, CDR2 SYDVKM. Trimming took 6 bases from V and 3 from J, leaving 17 bases between them. CDR3: CASRPAWERDTEAFF. In nucleotides, the CDR3 is TGTGCCAGCAGACCAGCATGGGAGAGGGACACTGAAGCTTTCTTT.

The chain couples TRBV7-6 to TRBJ2-2; D is perhaps TRBD1 (6 bases). The CDR3 has 19 residues. V was cut by 4 bases and J by 7 bases, with 28 bases left in between. The germline V gene has CDR1 SGHVS and CDR2 FNYEAQ. CDR3 nucleotide sequence: TGTGCCAGCAGCTCAGCTATCCCTAGGGACAAAAGGGGTATCGGGGAGCTGTTTTTT. As protein: CASSSAIPRDKRGIGELFF.

This chain connects TRBV4-2 to TRBJ2-3, with 8 positions matching TRBD2. The CDR3 sequence is 16 residues long. Germline CDR1 LGHNA, CDR2 YNFKEQ. The V and J ends lost 2 bases and 3 bases, in that order; junction bases with no gene match: 7. Here the CDR3 DNA reads TGTGCCAGCAGCCAACTAGCGGGTAAGGGGACAGATACGCAGTATTTT. Its protein is CASSQLAGKGTDTQYF.

This clone is categorized as medium-sized. V is TRBV5-1 and J is TRBJ2-7; TRBD1 aligns across 8 bases. The length of the CDR3 is 15 residues. V lost 0 bases and J lost 2; bases outside the gene matches: 4. Germline-derived CDR1 and CDR2 are SGHRS and YFSETQ. The CDR3: CASSLGQGWAYEQYF. Written as DNA, the CDR3 is TGCGCCAGCAGCTTGGGACAGGGGTGGGCCTACGAGCAGTACTTC.

The genes are TRBV2 and TRBJ2-6; D is unclear. Germline CDR1 and CDR2: SNHLY and FYNNEI. This CDR3 spans 15 amino acids. V lost 6 bases and J lost 0, with 9 bases in between. The chain's CDR3 is CASRPNPSGANVLTF. The CDR3 DNA is TGTGCCAGCAGACCTAACCCCTCTGGGGCCAACGTCCTGACTTTC.

This clone was seen only a few times. The chain recombines TRBV19 with TRBJ1-5; TRBD1 matches at 7 bases. Germline-derived CDR1 and CDR2 are LNHDA and SQIVND (reference sequence). V gave up 7 bases and J gave up 6 bases; unmatched junction bases: 12. The CDR3 covers 15 residues. The CDR3 spells CASTSGGGRGQPQHF. CDR3 DNA: TGTGCCAGTACCTCTGGAGGGGGCCGGGGTCAGCCCCAGCATTTT.

The V call is TRBV7-7, the J call TRBJ2-2; TRBD1 agrees at 7 bases. CDR1 SSHAT and CDR2 FNYEAQ come from the germline V gene (reference sequence). V lost 5 bases and J lost 6; bases outside the gene matches: 6. This CDR3 contains 14 residues. This CDR3 is CASSPDRLAGELFF. CDR3 DNA sequence: TGTGCCAGCAGCCCGGACAGGCTTGCCGGGGAGCTGTTTTTT.

This clone has only a few counts. The chain couples TRBV18 to TRBJ1-4; no clear D. Deletions cut 3 bases from V and 4 bases from J, with 12 bases between. CDR3 length: 15 amino acids. Per germline, CDR1 KGHSH and CDR2 LQKENI. The CDR3 nucleotides read TGTGCCAGCTCACCCAATCAAGGACGTAATGAAAAACTGTTTTTT. It codes for CASSPNQGRNEKLFF. Supplemented by reference TRBV18 and TRBJ1-4, the full variable domain reads NAGVMQNPRHLVRRRGQEARLRCSPMKGHSHVYWYRQLPEEGLKFMVYLQKENIIDESGMPKERFSAEFPKEGPSILRIQQVVRGDSAAYFCASSPNQGRNEKLFFGSGTQLSVL.

CDR3 loop: CASSYKSNQPQHF. In DNA form, the CDR3 reads TGTGCCAGCAGTTACAAGTCAAATCAGCCCCAGCATTTT. V is TRBV6-5 and J is TRBJ1-5; D gene uncertain. Germline assignment: CDR1 MNHEY and CDR2 SVGAGI. The CDR3 is made up of 13 amino acids. The ends were cut back, 2 bases at V and 4 bases at J, with 6 bases in the middle.

This rearrangement joins TRBV6-1 to TRBJ1-6; D call uncertain. CDR1 is MNHNS, CDR2 SASEGT, per germline. The CDR3 is 13 residues long. Trimming left V 4 bases short and J 12 bases short, with 13 bases between. The CDR3 reads CASSVLGGEPLHF. The CDR3 region has the DNA TGTGCCAGCAGTGTATTAGGAGGAGAACCCCTCCACTTT.

This clone has just one count. The chain employs TRBV11-1 and TRBJ2-1, with no clear D. Germline CDR1 SGHAT, CDR2 FQDESV (reference sequence). The CDR3 consists of 13 residues. Trimming pared 3 bases from V and 3 bases from J, leaving 6 bases between. In nucleotides, the CDR3 is TGTGCCAGCAGCTTTGGTGACTACAATGAGCAGTTCTTC. As protein: CASSFGDYNEQFF.

The V and J genes are TRBV27 and TRBJ1-1; D is unclear. Between the trimmed V and J ends, which lost 11 bases and 0 bases, there was a span of 13 bases. The CDR3 is 13 amino acids. The germline V gene encodes CDR1 MNHEY and CDR2 SMNVEV (reference sequence). In DNA form, the CDR3 reads TGTGCCTCCAGGCTGGTGATGAACACTGAAGCTTTCTTT. This sequence encodes CASRLVMNTEAFF.

This chain links TRBV6-6 with TRBJ2-3; perhaps TRBD1 as D (6 bases). Per germline, CDR1 MNHNY and CDR2 SVGAGI (reference sequence). The CDR3 consists of 12 residues. Trimming took 2 bases from V and 8 from J, leaving 8 bases between them. CDR3 coding DNA: TGTGCCAGCAGTTACGGGGGCGGTACGCAGTATTTT. This codes for CASSYGGGTQYF.

The genes are TRBV27 and TRBJ2-2, with D maybe TRBD1 (5 bases). Trimming took 4 bases from V and 5 from J, leaving 14 bases between them. CDR3 length: 15 residues. Germline V gives CDR1 MNHEY, CDR2 SMNVEV (reference sequence). The CDR3 nucleotides read TGTGCCAGCAGTTCGTTCAGGGTATGGACCGGGGAGCTGTTTTTT. This codes for CASSSFRVWTGELFF.

This rearrangement joins TRBV19 to TRBJ2-2; D remains unclear. The CDR3 length is 15 residues. With 7 bases removed from V and 2 bases from J, the gap between germline ends came to 14 bases. Germline V gene sequence: CDR1 LNHDA, CDR2 SQIVND (reference sequence). The CDR3, as DNA: TGTGCCAGTATTCTATCCGGTAGTAACACCGGGGAGCTGTTTTTT. Its protein is CASILSGSNTGELFF.

The chain carries TRBV2 and TRBJ2-3; D remains ambiguous. Germline V gene sequence: CDR1 SNHLY, CDR2 FYNNEI. Trimming removed 6 bases at V and 0 bases at J, with 13 bases between. The CDR3 has 15 residues. CDR3 amino acids: CASRIDGSSTDTQYF. The CDR3 nucleotides read TGTGCCAGCAGGATTGACGGTTCTAGCACAGATACGCAGTATTTT.

This clone was seen a few times. This sequence joins TRBV11-2 and TRBJ2-5; D unresolved. This CDR3 is built from 16 residues. The ends were cut back, 2 bases at V and 0 bases at J, with 13 bases in the middle. The V gene's germline CDR1 is SGHAT and CDR2 FQNNGV. The CDR3, as DNA: TGTGCCAGCAGCTTACTCGGGTCTCGCGACCAAGAGACCCAGTACTTC. This codes for CASSLLGSRDQETQYF.

V is TRBV7-6 and J is TRBJ2-5; D gene ambiguous. CDR1 is SGHVS and CDR2 is FNYEAQ in the germline V gene. The CDR3 extends over 12 amino acids. V was cut by 5 bases and J by 1 base, with 5 bases left in between. CDR3 in DNA: TGTGCCAGCAGCCTAATCCAAGAGACCCAGTACTTC. The encoded protein is CASSLIQETQYF.

This clone was counted between two and nine times. The chain employs TRBV7-9 and TRBJ1-6; D unresolved. The germline gives CDR1 SEHNR, CDR2 FQNEAQ (reference sequence). Trimming left V 6 bases short and J 7 bases short, with 10 bases between. The length of the CDR3 is 13 residues. The DNA for the CDR3 is TGTGCCAGCAGTCCCGACGGGAATTCACCCCTCCACTTT. Translation gives CASSPDGNSPLHF.

This rearrangement joins TRBV4-3 to TRBJ2-3, with TRBD2 matching over 10 bases. The CDR3 spans 16 residues. CDR1 is LGHNA and CDR2 is YSLEER in the germline V gene. J was trimmed by 1 base and V by 1 base; bases with no gene match: 2. The CDR3 DNA reads TGCGCCAGCAGCCAAGTTAGCGGGGGGCGCACAGATACGCAGTATTTT. Residues: CASSQVSGGRTDTQYF.

V gene TRBV5-1 combines with J gene TRBJ1-4; unclear D gene. The CDR3 is made up of 15 amino acids. CDR1 and CDR2 from the germline V gene are SGHRS and YFSETQ. Trimming pared 4 bases from V and 0 bases from J, leaving 10 bases between. This CDR3 reads CASSLDIATNEKLFF. In nucleotides, the CDR3 is TGCGCCAGCAGCCTTGACATTGCAACTAATGAAAAACTGTTTTTT.

The J gene is TRBJ2-1, the V gene TRBV5-4; 10 bases are a match to TRBD2. The CDR3 has 17 amino acids. CDR1 is SGHNT, CDR2 YYREEE, per germline (reference sequence). V lost 4 bases, J lost 3 bases, and 10 bases stayed unmatched. CDR3 residues: CASSIGDTSGDYNEQFF. The CDR3 nucleotides read TGTGCCAGCAGCATTGGCGACACTAGCGGGGACTACAATGAGCAGTTCTTC. Full variable domain (rest looked up from reference TRBV5-4 and TRBJ2-1): ETGVTQSPTHLIKTRGQQVTLRCSSQSGHNTVSWYQQALGQGPQFIFQYYREEENGRGNFPPRFSGLQFPNYSSELNVNALELDDSALYLCASSIGDTSGDYNEQFFGPGTRLTVL.

This sequence joins TRBV5-1 and TRBJ2-3; 8 nucleotides line up with TRBD1. Germline CDR1 and CDR2: SGHRS and YFSETQ. This CDR3 comprises 15 residues. Trimming took 4 bases from V and 4 from J; bases not matched to a gene: 8. The chain's CDR3 is CASSQQGQGADTQYF. In DNA form, the CDR3 reads TGCGCCAGCAGCCAGCAAGGACAGGGCGCAGATACGCAGTATTTT.

This chain connects TRBV7-2 to TRBJ2-7; 10 bases line up with TRBD1. This CDR3 is built from 19 residues. The V segment lost 2 bases and the J segment 2 bases; nucleotides outside the gene matches: 15. Germline V gives CDR1 SGHTA, CDR2 FQGNSA. CDR3 protein: CASSLSQLRGGTGAYEQYF. DNA for the CDR3: TGTGCCAGCAGCTTATCCCAACTTAGAGGGGGGACAGGGGCCTACGAGCAGTACTTC. The full variable domain, with the rest looked up from reference TRBV7-2 and TRBJ2-7, is GAGVSQSPSNKVTEKGKDVELRCDPISGHTALYWYRQSLGQGLEFLIYFQGNSAPDKSGLPSDRFSAERTGGSVSTLTIQRTQQEDSAVYLCASSLSQLRGGTGAYEQYFGPGTRLTVT.

In this sample, this clone turned up once. J is TRBJ2-3 and V is TRBV19; 10 bases are a match to TRBD2. The V segment lost 5 bases and the J segment 4 bases; nucleotides outside the gene matches: 9. The CDR3 length is 16 residues. CDR1 is LNHDA and CDR2 is SQIVND in the germline V gene (reference sequence). The DNA for the CDR3 is TGTGCCAGTAGTCTACCAGCGGGGGGGAAGGCAGATACGCAGTATTTT. The encoded protein is CASSLPAGGKADTQYF.

The chain links TRBV19 to TRBJ2-7; 7 bases map to TRBD1. The junction had 11 bases not matched to a gene; V was cut back by 6 bases and J by 6 bases. Germline V gene data show CDR1 as LNHDA and CDR2 as SQIVND (reference sequence). The CDR3 contains 14 residues. CDR3 DNA sequence: TGTGCCAGTAGGACACAGGGGATCCAGTCCGAGCAGTACTTC. Encoded protein: CASRTQGIQSEQYF.